This T cell receptor (beta chain) was identified during a study of CD4 T cells in relation to SARS-CoV-2 and coronaviruses. For this clone: Its target is unknown.

Sequencing was performed with immunoSEQ multiplex PCR; in TCRdb, only in-frame clones are kept and a portion is missing. The sample records over 35,000 clones, around 77% being singletons. The clonotype comes from an adult with COVID-19. Sequencing was carried out using memory CD4+ T cells from PBMCs, cultured in vitro.

The CDR3 sequence is CASSLAGSYEQYF. The CDR3 DNA is TGCGCCAGCAGCTTGGCCGGGTCATACGAGCAGTACTTC. V gene TRBV5-1 combines with J gene TRBJ2-7; no definite D call. Germline loops: CDR1 SGHRS, CDR2 YFSETQ. With 0 bases removed from V and 4 bases from J, the gap between germline ends came to 8 bases. This CDR3 spans 13 amino acids.